A single sample gave rise to the 26 T cell receptor beta chains below, sequenced in a study of blood T cell repertoires in COVID-19. Sequenced by immunoSEQ multiplex PCR; TCRdb stores in-frame clones only, minus some. This sample has 180,000 or so clones, with around four fifths found just once. The specimen sequenced was peripheral blood. These receptors all stem from a woman older than 75 with active or convalescent COVID-19.

V is TRBV18 and J is TRBJ1-1; possibly TRBD1 for D (6 bases). Trimming removed 5 bases from V and 1 base from J, with 11 bases in between. CDR1 KGHSH and CDR2 LQKENI come from the germline V gene. CDR3 size: 14 residues. This CDR3 is CASSLTGTNTEAFF. The DNA for the CDR3 is TGTGCCAGCTCATTAACAGGGACGAACACTGAAGCTTTCTTT.

V gene TRBV19 combines with J gene TRBJ1-2; no clear D gene. CDR3 size: 13 residues. Per germline, CDR1 LNHDA and CDR2 SQIVND (reference sequence). Trimming left V 1 base short and J 8 bases short, with 11 bases between. As DNA, the CDR3 is TGTGCCAGTAGTATAGCGCAGGTGGTCGGCTACACCTTC. Amino acids: CASSIAQVVGYTF.

The chain couples TRBV5-1 to TRBJ1-4; 7 nucleotides agree with TRBD1. Germline trimming cut 4 bases from V and 3 bases from J; bases unmatched to any gene: 6. This CDR3 contains 15 residues. The germline gives CDR1 SGHRS, CDR2 YFSETQ. The CDR3: CASSGSGTANEKLFF. CDR3 sequence (DNA): TGCGCCAGCAGCGGATCCGGGACAGCTAATGAAAAACTGTTTTTT.

The chain combines TRBV28 with TRBJ1-1, with 12 bases aligning to TRBD1. The CDR3 has 15 residues. Germline V gene data show CDR1 as MDHEN and CDR2 as SYDVKM. Trimming cost V 7 bases and J 6 bases; bases outside gene matches: 9. This CDR3 is CASTAGGTGGPEAFF. The CDR3 coding sequence is TGTGCCAGCACCGCAGGAGGGACAGGGGGCCCTGAAGCTTTCTTT.

CDR3 coding DNA: TGCGCCAGCAGCGCTGGGGGGATGGGTTATGGCTACACCTTC. Translating gives CASSAGGMGYGYTF. V usage is TRBV5-1 and J usage is TRBJ1-2; D is possibly TRBD1 (5 bases). Per the germline V gene, CDR1 is SGHRS and CDR2 is YFSETQ. The CDR3 contains 14 residues. Trimming took off 4 bases at V and 5 bases at J, with 15 bases between the two ends.

The gene calls are TRBV24-1 and TRBJ2-2, with 9 bases lining up with TRBD1. CDR3 length: 16 residues. V trimming: 4 bases; J trimming: 4 bases; junction bases outside the gene matches: 6. The germline V gene has CDR1 KGHDR and CDR2 SFDVKD. The CDR3 DNA reads TGTGCCACCAGTGACCGAGGGACAGGGCCCACCGGGGAGCTGTTTTTT. It codes for CATSDRGTGPTGELFF.

In its sample, this clone was seen once. The chain carries TRBV19 and TRBJ2-2; 7 nucleotides line up with TRBD1. Germline values: CDR1 LNHDA, CDR2 SQIVND (reference sequence). V was clipped by 5 bases and J by 7 bases; unmatched bases: 10. This CDR3 region has 15 residues. CDR3 nucleotide sequence: TGTGCCAGTAGTGTGACAGGGATGGACGGCGGGGAGCTGTTTTTT. This sequence encodes CASSVTGMDGGELFF. Full variable domain (remainder filled in from reference TRBV19 and TRBJ2-2): DGGITQSPKYLFRKEGQNVTLSCEQNLNHDAMYWYRQDPGQGLRLIYYSQIVNDFQKGDIAEGYSVSREKKESFPLTVTSAQKNPTAFYLCASSVTGMDGGELFFGEGSRLTVL.

J is TRBJ1-4 and V is TRBV2, with a possible D match to TRBD1 (6 bases). Trimming stripped 6 bases from V and 8 bases from J, with 13 bases between. CDR3 size: 13 residues. Germline V gene data show CDR1 as SNHLY and CDR2 as FYNNEI. The CDR3 sequence: CASRKRTVEKLFF. CDR3 sequence (DNA): TGTGCCAGCAGGAAGAGGACAGTGGAAAAACTGTTTTTT.

CDR3 loop: CASSYRGGEQYF. CDR3 DNA: TGTGCCAGCAGTTACCGGGGGGGGGAGCAGTACTTC. This sequence joins TRBV25-1 and TRBJ2-7; 8 bases are a match to TRBD2. The CDR3 runs 12 residues. The junction had 4 bases not matched to a gene; V was cut back by 5 bases and J by 7 bases. Germline CDR1 is MGHDK and CDR2 is SYGVNS.

This chain connects TRBV7-8 to TRBJ2-7; TRBD1 agrees at 9 bases. The CDR3 is 14 amino acids. Germline V gene sequence: CDR1 SGHVS, CDR2 FQNEAQ. V was clipped by 4 bases and J by 2 bases; unmatched bases: 3. The CDR3 region is CASSWGQGAYEQYF. The CDR3 DNA reads TGTGCCAGCAGCTGGGGACAGGGAGCCTACGAGCAGTACTTC.

The V gene is TRBV5-8, the J gene TRBJ2-1, with TRBD2 matching over 9 bases. The CDR3 totals 15 residues. Looked up from germline, CDR1 is SGHTS and CDR2 is YDEGEE. V lost 4 bases to trimming and J lost 4 bases; unmatched junction nucleotides: 6. The CDR3 DNA reads as TGTGCCAGCAGCCTTAGCGGGGGACCTTACAATGAGCAGTTCTTC. Translating gives CASSLSGGPYNEQFF.

The gene calls are TRBV5-1 and TRBJ1-2, with 11 bases identical to TRBD1. Germline CDR1 is SGHRS and CDR2 is YFSETQ. The CDR3 has 16 amino acids. J gave up 4 bases and V 4 bases, and 9 bases lay outside the gene matches. The CDR3 spells CASSRGRTGGIYGYTF. Written as DNA, the CDR3 is TGCGCCAGCAGCCGGGGAAGGACAGGGGGCATCTATGGCTACACCTTC.

This chain links TRBV10-3 with TRBJ2-7; 8 bases line up with TRBD1. The CDR3 consists of 13 residues. Germline assignment: CDR1 ENHRY and CDR2 SYGVKD. Trimming took 4 bases from V and 5 from J; bases not matched to a gene: 4. CDR3 sequence: CAISGGQGHEQYF. The DNA of the CDR3 is TGTGCCATCAGTGGCGGACAGGGCCACGAGCAGTACTTC.

Concerning this clone: An end of the junction does not agree with germline; a read error may underlie this. The CDR3 DNA reads as TGTGCCAGCAGTGTATGGGGACAGACGAACTACGAGCAGTACTTC. Translating gives CASSVWGQTNYEQYF. The chain recombines TRBV28 with TRBJ2-7; TRBD1 matches at 7 bases. Looked up from germline, CDR1 is MDHEN and CDR2 is SYDVKM. The CDR3 length is 15 residues. Complete variable domain (other parts from reference TRBV28 and TRBJ2-7): DVKVTQSSRYLVKRTGEKVFLECVQDMDHENMFWYRQDPGLGLRLIYFSYDVKMKEKGDIPEGYSVSREKKERFSLILESASTNQTSMYLCASSVWGQTNYEQYFGPGTRLTVT.

This clone was seen only a few times. The rearrangement joins TRBV7-2 to TRBJ2-3; possibly TRBD2 for D (5 bases). In germline, CDR1 is SGHTA, CDR2 FQGNSA. Trimming removed 5 bases at V and 5 bases at J, with 11 bases between. The CDR3 contains 13 residues. CDR3 protein: CASSPNRGDTQYF. For the CDR3, the DNA is TGTGCCAGCAGCCCGAACCGGGGAGATACGCAGTATTTT.

CDR3 region: CASSLIRGEKLFF. CDR3 bases: TGTGCCAGCAGCTTAATCAGGGGTGAAAAACTGTTTTTT. This rearrangement joins TRBV7-2 to TRBJ1-4, with a possible D match to TRBD1 (6 bases). Germline V gene lookup returns CDR1 SGHTA and CDR2 FQGNSA. The CDR3 runs 13 residues. V was cut by 2 bases and J by 7 bases, with 8 bases left in between.

The V gene is TRBV3-1 (or the pseudogene TRBV3-2), the J gene TRBJ1-6; D gene ambiguous. The length of the CDR3 is 14 residues. V was pared by 2 bases and J by 7 bases, with 9 bases between. The V gene's germline CDR1 is LGHDT and CDR2 YNNKEL (reference sequence). For the CDR3, the DNA is TGTGCCAGCAGCCAACAAGTCCAGAATTCACCCCTCCACTTT. Residues: CASSQQVQNSPLHF.

The V call is TRBV10-3, the J call TRBJ1-2; a possible D gene is TRBD1 (6 bases). CDR3 length: 12 amino acids. CDR1 and CDR2 (germline): ENHRY, SYGVKD. Trimming cost V 5 bases and J 7 bases, with 11 bases left between them. CDR3 loop: CAISYQQGGYTF. As DNA, the CDR3 is TGTGCCATCAGTTATCAACAGGGTGGCTACACCTTC.

The chain recombines TRBV5-4 with TRBJ2-4; tentatively, D is TRBD1 (7 bases). Per the germline V gene, CDR1 is SGHNT and CDR2 is YYREEE (reference sequence). CDR3 length: 16 amino acids. Trimming cost V 3 bases and J 1 base, with 14 bases left between them. CDR3 loop: CASSSFRGEAKNIQYF. CDR3 DNA: TGTGCCAGCAGCTCTTTCAGGGGGGAGGCCAAAAACATTCAGTACTTC.

The chain links TRBV27 to TRBJ2-5; a possible D gene is TRBD1 (5 bases). CDR1 and CDR2 from the germline V gene are MNHEY and SMNVEV (reference sequence). Trimming cost V 6 bases and J 5 bases, with 13 bases left between them. The CDR3 consists of 13 residues. The DNA for the CDR3 is TGTGCCAGCAGCAGGGCGAGCGAGGAGACCCAGTACTTC. Encoded protein: CASSRASEETQYF.

A note on this clone: Other nucleotide sequences from this sample produce the same CDR3. The genes are TRBV19 and TRBJ1-2, with D possibly being TRBD1 (5 bases). CDR3 size: 12 residues. V gave up 2 bases and J gave up 7 bases, with 8 bases separating them. CDR1 and CDR2 from the germline V gene are LNHDA and SQIVND (reference sequence). CDR3 sequence: CASSIQGGGYTF. The CDR3 DNA reads TGTGCCAGTAGTATACAGGGTGGTGGCTACACCTTC. The full variable domain, with the rest looked up from reference TRBV19 and TRBJ1-2, is DGGITQSPKYLFRKEGQNVTLSCEQNLNHDAMYWYRQDPGQGLRLIYYSQIVNDFQKGDIAEGYSVSREKKESFPLTVTSAQKNPTAFYLCASSIQGGGYTFGSGTRLTVV.

V is TRBV9 and J is TRBJ2-7; D may be TRBD1 (5 bases). This CDR3 contains 14 residues. Trimming removed 4 bases from V and 7 bases from J, with 18 bases in between. Germline CDR1 and CDR2: SGDLS and YYNGEE. CDR3 coding DNA: TGTGCCAGCAGCTTGGGGCCGGAATTGGAGGAGCAGTACTTC. Translated, it gives CASSLGPELEEQYF. The full variable domain, with the rest looked up from reference TRBV9 and TRBJ2-7, is DSGVTQTPKHLITATGQRVTLRCSPRSGDLSVYWYQQSLDQGLQFLIQYYNGEERAKGNILERFSAQQFPDLHSELNLSSLELGDSALYFCASSLGPELEEQYFGPGTRLTVT.

The V call is TRBV25-1, the J call TRBJ1-4; D uncertain. V gave up 3 bases and J gave up 0 bases, with 8 bases separating them. Per germline, CDR1 MGHDK and CDR2 SYGVNS. The CDR3 is 15 residues long. CDR3 loop: CASSDILATNEKLFF. CDR3 in DNA: TGTGCCAGCAGTGATATCCTCGCAACTAATGAAAAACTGTTTTTT.

This sequence joins TRBV7-9 and TRBJ1-2, with D possibly being TRBD1 (5 bases). The ends were cut back, 1 base at V and 3 bases at J, with 12 bases in the middle. The germline CDR1 and CDR2 sequences are SEHNR and FQNEAQ (reference sequence). The CDR3 runs to 15 residues. Here the CDR3 DNA reads TGTGCCAGCAGCTTAGAGGGGCCCGCGCACTATGGCTACACCTTC. Translated: CASSLEGPAHYGYTF.

This clone was detected only a few times. V gene TRBV5-6 combines with J gene TRBJ1-2, with D possibly TRBD1 on 6 matching bases. The V end was cut by 2 bases, the J end by 11 bases, with 19 bases between. The CDR3 sequence is 14 residues long. The V gene's germline CDR1 is SGHDT and CDR2 YYEEEE. In DNA form, the CDR3 reads TGTGCCAGCAGCTTCCATCAGGACAGATTCTATTACACCTTC. It encodes CASSFHQDRFYYTF. The full variable domain, rest sourced from reference TRBV5-6 and TRBJ1-2, is DAGVTQSPTHLIKTRGQQVTLRCSPKSGHDTVSWYQQALGQGPQFIFQYYEEEERQRGNFPDRFSGHQFPNYSSELNVNALLLGDSALYLCASSFHQDRFYYTFGSGTRLTVV.

The V call is TRBV7-8, the J call TRBJ1-1, with TRBD1 matching over 7 bases. This CDR3 region has 15 residues. CDR1 is SGHVS, CDR2 FQNEAQ, per germline. The J segment lost 3 bases and the V segment lost 4 bases, leaving 8 bases of the junction unmatched. The CDR3 DNA is TGTGCCAGCAGCTCAAACAGGGGCCTGGACACTGAAGCTTTCTTT. It yields the protein CASSSNRGLDTEAFF.